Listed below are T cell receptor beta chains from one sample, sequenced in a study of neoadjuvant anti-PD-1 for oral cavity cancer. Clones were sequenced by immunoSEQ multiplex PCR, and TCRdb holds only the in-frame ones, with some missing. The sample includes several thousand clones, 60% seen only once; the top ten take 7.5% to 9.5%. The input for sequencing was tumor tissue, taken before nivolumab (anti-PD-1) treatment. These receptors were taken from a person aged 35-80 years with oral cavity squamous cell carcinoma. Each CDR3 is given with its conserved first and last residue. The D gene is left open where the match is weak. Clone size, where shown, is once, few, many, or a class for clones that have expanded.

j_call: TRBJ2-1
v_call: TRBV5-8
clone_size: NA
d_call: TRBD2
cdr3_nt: TGTGCCAGCAGCTTGGCGGCGACTAGCGGACCAGGAAATGAGCAGTTCTTC
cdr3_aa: CASSLAATSGPGNEQFF

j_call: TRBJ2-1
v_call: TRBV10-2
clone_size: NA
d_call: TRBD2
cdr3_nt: TGCGCCAGCCGGCCTAGCGGGCCACACAATGAGCAGTTCTTC
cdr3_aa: CASRPSGPHNEQFF

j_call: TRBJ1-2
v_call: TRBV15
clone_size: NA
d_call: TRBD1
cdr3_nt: TGTGCCACCAGACTACCGGGACAGACTAACTATGGCTACACCTTC
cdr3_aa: CATRLPGQTNYGYTF

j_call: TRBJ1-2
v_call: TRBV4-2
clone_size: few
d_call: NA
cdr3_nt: TGTGCCAGCAGCCAAGAGTATATTTCGGGCCTCTCCTCTAACTATGGCTACACCTTC
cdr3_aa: CASSQEYISGLSSNYGYTF

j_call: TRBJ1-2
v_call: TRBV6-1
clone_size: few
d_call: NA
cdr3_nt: TGTGCCAGCAGTGAATATGTCGTTGGTGGTTCGGTCTATGGCTACACCTTC
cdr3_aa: CASSEYVVGGSVYGYTF

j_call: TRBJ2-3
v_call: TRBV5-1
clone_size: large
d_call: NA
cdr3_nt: TGCGCCAGCAGCTACCCGGACAGCGGGTCCAAAGATACGCAGTATTTT
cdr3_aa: CASSYPDSGSKDTQYF

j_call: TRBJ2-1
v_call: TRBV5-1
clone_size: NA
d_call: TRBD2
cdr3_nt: TGCGCCAGCAGCTTAACCGGGACTAGAGAGTTCGGTGAGCAGTTCTTC
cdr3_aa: CASSLTGTREFGEQFF

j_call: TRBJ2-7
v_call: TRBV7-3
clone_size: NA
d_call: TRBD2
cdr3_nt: TGTGCCAGCAGCTTAGTGGCTAGCGGGTTCACCTACGAGCAGTACTTC
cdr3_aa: CASSLVASGFTYEQYF

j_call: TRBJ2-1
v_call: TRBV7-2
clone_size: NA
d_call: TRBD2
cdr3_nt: TGTGCCAGCAGCTGGGGACTAGGGGTATACAGGGAGCAGTTCTTC
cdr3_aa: CASSWGLGVYREQFF

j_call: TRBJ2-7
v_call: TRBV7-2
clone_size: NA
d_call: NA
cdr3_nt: TGTGCCAGCAGCCAAAGCAGGGGGGGAGAGCAGTACTTC
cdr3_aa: CASSQSRGGEQYF

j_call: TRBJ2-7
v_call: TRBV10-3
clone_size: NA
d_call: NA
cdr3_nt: TGTGCCATCACCCGGGGCGGGACAGAGGGCTACGAGCAGTACTTC
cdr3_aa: CAITRGGTEGYEQYF

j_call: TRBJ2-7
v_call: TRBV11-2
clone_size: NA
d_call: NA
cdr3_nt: TGTGCCAGCAGACCACAGGGAGGCGAGCAGTACTTC
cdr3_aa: CASRPQGGEQYF

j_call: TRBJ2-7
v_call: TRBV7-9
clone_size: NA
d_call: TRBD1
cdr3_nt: TGTGCCAGCAGCGAACAGGGGGGAGGTGACGAGCAGTACTTC
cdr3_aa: CASSEQGGGDEQYF

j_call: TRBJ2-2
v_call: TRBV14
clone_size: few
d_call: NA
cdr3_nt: TGTGCCAGCAGCCAAGGTCAGGACCAACACCGTGGGGAGCTGTTTTTT
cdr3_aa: CASSQGQDQHRGELFF

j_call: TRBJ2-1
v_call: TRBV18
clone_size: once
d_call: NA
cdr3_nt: TGTGCCAGCTCACCACCCGCTAGCTTCGGTAGGGGTGAGCAGTTCTTC
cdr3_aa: CASSPPASFGRGEQFF

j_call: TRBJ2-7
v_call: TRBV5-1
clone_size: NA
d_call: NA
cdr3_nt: TGCGCCAGCAGCTTAAGTGGCTACGAGCAGTACTTC
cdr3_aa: CASSLSGYEQYF

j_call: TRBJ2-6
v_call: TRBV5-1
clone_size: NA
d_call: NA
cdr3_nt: TGCGCCAGCAGATTAGTGGGTGGGGCCAACGTCCTGACTTTC
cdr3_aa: CASRLVGGANVLTF